These T cell receptor beta chains were read from a single sample in a study of tumor and adjacent non-tumor tissue in lung cancer. TCRdb itself ran the multiplex PCR reads through MiXCR, one entry per CDR3 protein. Of 65,000 to 95,000 distinct CDR3 sequences listed, 65% to 90% are singletons. The sequencing sample was made of lung tumor tissue. The receptors were sampled from a woman aged 45-65 years with non-small cell lung cancer. CDR3s include the opening cysteine and the closing phenylalanine or tryptophan. Each record gives: CDR3 protein, CDR3 DNA, clone size, CDR3 length, D gene, J gene, V gene. A D gene is named only where the DNA matches it firmly. Clone size is stated in some rows and not others, as once, few, many or a class when expanded.

CPSSYGREYGYTF | TGTCCCAGCAGTTACGGTAGGGAGTATGGCTACACCTTC | NA | 13 | NA | TRBJ1-2 | TRBV6-5
CSAGKLVVSSYNEQFF | TGCAGTGCTGGAAAACTAGTGGTGAGCTCATACAATGAGCAGTTCTTC | NA | 16 | NA | TRBJ2-1 | TRBV20-1
CASSPGLGELGANILTF | TGCGCCAGCAGTCCCGGCTTGGGGGAACTTGGGGCCAACATCCTGACTTTC | NA | 17 | NA | TRBJ2-6 | TRBV4-1
CTISQQGSNKQYF | TGTACCATCAGTCAACAGGGAAGTAACAAGCAGTACTTC | NA | 13 | NA | TRBJ2-7 | TRBV6-6
CASSYSTLELYF | TGTGCCAGCAGTTACTCTACCTTGGAGCTGTACTTC | NA | 12 | NA | TRBJ2-7 | TRBV6-6
CASSLRCGLAGNEQLF | TGTGCCAGCAGTTTACGCTGCGGACTAGCAGGCAATGAGCAGTTATTC | NA | 16 | TRBD2 | TRBJ2-1 | TRBV28
CSVGVGSCSGNTIYF | TGCAGCGTTGGAGTGGGCAGCTGCTCTGGAAACACCATATATTTT | NA | 15 | NA | TRBJ1-3 | TRBV29-1
CASGTTGVAGEMFF | TGTGCCAGCGGCACGACAGGGGTTGCCGGGGAGATGTTTTTT | few | 14 | TRBD1 | TRBJ2-2 | TRBV12-3/TRBV12-4
CASSLTLWNDEQYF | TGTGCCAGCAGCTTAACCCTTTGGAACGACGAGCAGTACTTC | medium-sized | 14 | NA | TRBJ2-7 | TRBV11-2
CASSQDTPGNIEAFF | TGTGCCAGCAGCCAAGATACACCTGGGAACATTGAAGCTTTCTTT | NA | 15 | NA | TRBJ1-1 | TRBV4-2
CASSLLTTGVEQHF | TGTGCCAGCAGTCTGCTTACGACAGGCGTTGAGCAGCACTTC | NA | 14 | NA | TRBJ2-7 | TRBV12-3/TRBV12-4
CASNLDSGYEQYF | TGCGCCAGCAACTTGGATTCGGGCTACGAGCAGTACTTC | NA | 13 | NA | TRBJ2-7 | TRBV5-1
CSASSSGRANGQYF | TGCAGTGCTAGTTCCAGCGGGAGAGCCAACGGGCAATACTTC | NA | 14 | TRBD2 | TRBJ2-7 | TRBV20-1
CSVEDDGILTYEQYF | TGCAGCGTTGAAGATGACGGGATCCTAACCTATGAGCAGTACTTC | NA | 15 | NA | TRBJ2-7 | TRBV29-1
CARSMGQPQETQYF | TGTGCTAGGAGCATGGGACAACCCCAAGAGACCCAGTACTTC | NA | 14 | NA | TRBJ2-5 | TRBV11-1
CASSDSGSGSSADMQYF | TGTGCCAGCAGCGACAGTGGTAGCGGGAGTTCTGCAGATATGCAGTATTTT | NA | 17 | TRBD2 | TRBJ2-3 | TRBV6-1
CASSYSWGSTATQYF | TGTGCCAGCAGTTACTCGTGGGGGAGTACCGCTACGCAGTACTTT | NA | 15 | NA | TRBJ2-3 | TRBV6-5
CAISHGGDTQYF | TGTGCCATCAGCCACGGGGGGGATACGCAGTATTTT | NA | 12 | TRBD2 | TRBJ2-3 | TRBV12-3/TRBV12-4
CASSYGGHMNTEVFF | TGTGCCAGCAGTTACGGTGGCCACATGAACACTGAAGTTTTCTTT | NA | 15 | NA | TRBJ1-1 | TRBV6-2/TRBV6-3
CASSLSGTVAEKLFF | TGCGCCAGCAGCCTCTCCGGGACAGTGGCTGAAAAACTGTTTTTT | many | 15 | TRBD1 | TRBJ1-4 | TRBV4-1
CNAKRDSLSEQYF | TGCAATGCTAAACGGGACTCCCTTTCTGAGCAGTATTTC | NA | 13 | NA | TRBJ2-7 | TRBV20-1
CPSSRTSGANQETQYF | TGTCCCAGCAGCCGCACTAGCGGGGCAAACCAAGAGACCCAGTACTTC | NA | 16 | TRBD2 | TRBJ2-5 | TRBV4-2